Each of the 26 T cell receptor beta chains below was sequenced from the same sample in a study of blood T cell repertoires in COVID-19. Only in-frame clones appear in the TCRdb table, and some are missing; sequencing was by immunoSEQ multiplex PCR. In the table there are under 300,000 clones, around 86% of which are singletons. The sequenced material came from peripheral blood. The receptor source for this set is a woman aged 25 to 39 with active or convalescent COVID-19.

V and J are TRBV6-5 and TRBJ2-1, with no clear D. This CDR3 has 13 residues. CDR1 and CDR2 from the germline V gene are MNHEY and SVGAGI. Between the trimmed V and J ends, which lost 2 bases and 9 bases, there was a span of 11 bases. The CDR3 DNA reads as TGTGCCAGCAGTTACCAACGGGTAACTGAGCAGTTCTTC. This translates into CASSYQRVTEQFF.

This chain uses TRBV30 with TRBJ1-1; TRBD1 might be the D (5 bases). Trimming cost V 3 bases and J 2 bases, with 16 bases left between them. Germline V gives CDR1 GTSNPN, CDR2 SVGIG (reference sequence). CDR3 length equals 15 residues. The CDR3 sequence is CAWSPTGGGNTEAFF. CDR3 DNA sequence: TGTGCCTGGAGCCCCACTGGGGGGGGAAACACTGAAGCTTTCTTT.

This chain uses TRBV9 with TRBJ2-2, with 11 bases identical to TRBD1. The length of the CDR3 is 16 residues. Germline values: CDR1 SGDLS, CDR2 YYNGEE. V shed 2 bases and J 6 bases; nucleotides not matched to a gene: 6. The CDR3 reads CASSVRTGGTAGELFF. CDR3 nucleotides: TGTGCCAGCAGCGTCCGGACAGGGGGCACCGCCGGGGAGCTGTTTTTT.

The V and J genes are TRBV5-1 and TRBJ2-1; 8 bases map to TRBD2. The CDR3 runs 14 residues. V lost 4 bases to trimming and J lost 3 bases; unmatched junction nucleotides: 3. Germline V gene data show CDR1 as SGHRS and CDR2 as YFSETQ. The CDR3 loop reads CASSSSGDYNEQFF. The CDR3 nucleotides are TGCGCCAGCAGCAGTAGCGGGGACTACAATGAGCAGTTCTTC. Drawing the rest from reference TRBV5-1 and TRBJ2-1, the complete variable domain is KAGVTQTPRYLIKTRGQQVTLSCSPISGHRSVSWYQQTPGQGLQFLFEYFSETQRNKGNFPGRFSGRQFSNSRSEMNVSTLELGDSALYLCASSSSGDYNEQFFGPGTRLTVL.

The chain has TRBV7-8 and TRBJ2-1, with 13 positions matching TRBD2. The V gene's germline CDR1 is SGHVS and CDR2 FQNEAQ. V lost 5 bases and J lost 9; bases outside the gene matches: 7. The CDR3 loop spans 15 amino acids. CDR3 nucleotide sequence: TGTGCCAGCAGCGTTACTAGCGGGGGGGCCCCTGAGCAGTTCTTC. Its protein product is CASSVTSGGAPEQFF.

V is TRBV7-2 and J is TRBJ2-5, with D possibly TRBD2 on 6 matching bases. V was trimmed by 1 base and J by 1 base, leaving 10 bases between them. This CDR3 region has 15 residues. The germline gives CDR1 SGHTA, CDR2 FQGNSA. CDR3 in amino acids: CASSLEGEVQETQYF. DNA of the CDR3: TGTGCCAGCAGCTTAGAAGGGGAGGTCCAAGAGACCCAGTACTTC.

The chain recombines TRBV30 with TRBJ2-7; the match to TRBD2 covers 12 bases. Germline assignment: CDR1 GTSNPN and CDR2 SVGIG (reference sequence). V was clipped by 5 bases and J by 3 bases; unmatched bases: 2. The CDR3 runs 13 residues. The CDR3 region is CAWATSGGYEQYF. In DNA form, the CDR3 reads TGTGCCTGGGCGACTAGCGGGGGCTACGAGCAGTACTTC.

CDR3 residues: CASSQGLGALSYNEQFF. The CDR3 nucleotides read TGCGCCAGCAGCCAAGGGTTAGGGGCGCTATCCTACAATGAGCAGTTCTTC. This chain connects TRBV4-3 to TRBJ2-1; D possibly corresponds to TRBD1 (5 bases). Looked up from germline, CDR1 is LGHNA and CDR2 is YSLEER. This CDR3 is 17 amino acids long. Trimming took 1 base from V and 1 from J, leaving 14 bases between them.

The chain recombines TRBV10-3 with TRBJ2-3; D uncertain. This CDR3 spans 13 amino acids. The germline V gene encodes CDR1 ENHRY and CDR2 SYGVKD. V lost 4 bases and J lost 0, with 5 bases in between. CDR3 protein: CAISGASTDTQYF. The DNA of the CDR3 is TGTGCCATCAGTGGAGCGAGCACAGATACGCAGTATTTT.

The chain couples TRBV28 to TRBJ1-2; no definite D call. Germline CDR1 and CDR2: MDHEN and SYDVKM. The CDR3 totals 13 residues. With 3 bases removed from V and 6 bases from J, the gap between germline ends came to 11 bases. The CDR3 is CASSLIVGDGYTF. The CDR3 region has the DNA TGTGCCAGCAGTTTGATAGTCGGAGATGGCTACACCTTC.

The table lists this clone with a few counts. The chain joins TRBV5-1 to TRBJ2-5; possible D gene TRBD2, 6 bases. V was trimmed by 7 bases and J by 5 bases, leaving 15 bases between them. In germline, CDR1 is SGHRS, CDR2 YFSETQ. This CDR3 is 13 amino acids long. The chain's CDR3 is CASGWDSAETQYF. The CDR3 DNA follows: TGCGCCAGCGGCTGGGACTCGGCGGAGACCCAGTACTTC. The full variable domain, with the rest looked up from reference TRBV5-1 and TRBJ2-5, is KAGVTQTPRYLIKTRGQQVTLSCSPISGHRSVSWYQQTPGQGLQFLFEYFSETQRNKGNFPGRFSGRQFSNSRSEMNVSTLELGDSALYLCASGWDSAETQYFGPGTRLLVL.

The rearrangement uses TRBV19 and TRBJ2-2, with D unclear. CDR1 and CDR2 (germline): LNHDA, SQIVND (reference sequence). Deletions cut 3 bases from V and 1 base from J, with 12 bases between. The CDR3 length is 16 residues. The CDR3 DNA reads TGTGCCAGTAGTATGACCCCCCCAGGGAACACCGGGGAGCTGTTTTTT. This sequence encodes CASSMTPPGNTGELFF.

The rearrangement uses TRBV19 and TRBJ2-3, with a tentative D call TRBD1 (6 bases). The CDR3 loop spans 15 amino acids. CDR1 and CDR2 from the germline V gene are LNHDA and SQIVND (reference sequence). Trimming removed 5 bases at V and 2 bases at J, with 14 bases between. The CDR3 nucleotides are TGTGCCAGTAGTTCTCCGGGACAACCCACAGATACGCAGTATTTT. It encodes CASSSPGQPTDTQYF.

The rearrangement links TRBV2 to TRBJ2-5; 12 nucleotides line up with TRBD2. Germline trimming cut 6 bases from V and 1 base from J; bases unmatched to any gene: 3. The CDR3 sequence is 15 residues long. The germline gives CDR1 SNHLY, CDR2 FYNNEI. The CDR3 region is CASRLAGGGQETQYF. The DNA for the CDR3 is TGTGCCAGCAGACTAGCGGGGGGTGGCCAAGAGACCCAGTACTTC.

This rearrangement joins TRBV5-1 to TRBJ2-1; 9 bases agree with TRBD2. Germline CDR1 and CDR2: SGHRS and YFSETQ. This CDR3 is 14 amino acids long. J was trimmed by 6 bases and V by 4 bases; bases with no gene match: 5. DNA for the CDR3: TGCGCCAGCAGCGTGGTAGCGGGGGTCAATGAGCAGTTCTTC. Its protein is CASSVVAGVNEQFF.

V and J are TRBV13 and TRBJ1-1; D uncertain. V lost 6 bases and J 0 bases, leaving 20 bases between the germline ends. The V gene's germline CDR1 is PRHDT and CDR2 FYEKMQ (reference sequence). The CDR3 sequence is 17 residues long. CDR3 in DNA: TGTGCCAGCAGAGCGGCTGAGGGTCTAGTCCTGAACACTGAAGCTTTCTTT. This encodes CASRAAEGLVLNTEAFF.

This clone turned up a few times. The chain carries TRBV19 and TRBJ1-2; D gene ambiguous. CDR3 length equals 18 residues. The V gene's germline CDR1 is LNHDA and CDR2 SQIVND (reference sequence). The ends were cut back, 3 bases at V and 2 bases at J, with 22 bases in the middle. The CDR3 DNA sequence: TGTGCCAGTAGTATTAATCGAGCAGGCCAGGCAGAAAACTATGGCTACACCTTC. Its protein is CASSINRAGQAENYGYTF.

J is TRBJ2-7 and V is TRBV12-3 or TRBV12-4, with TRBD2 as a possible D gene (5 bases). Trimming stripped 6 bases from V and 3 bases from J, with 9 bases between. This CDR3 is 12 amino acids long. The CDR3 loop is CASSPLGYEQYF. The DNA of the CDR3 is TGTGCCAGCAGCCCACTAGGCTACGAGCAGTACTTC.

This clone was observed a single time. V is TRBV6-2 or TRBV6-3 and J is TRBJ2-3; D unclear. V was cut by 3 bases and J by 1 base, with 14 bases left in between. CDR3 size: 16 residues. The V gene's germline CDR1 is MNHEY and CDR2 SVGEGT. Here the CDR3 reads CASSYTVPIRTDTQYF. DNA for the CDR3: TGTGCCAGCAGTTATACAGTCCCAATCCGCACAGATACGCAGTATTTT.

The chain joins TRBV5-1 to TRBJ2-7; perhaps TRBD2 as D (6 bases). This CDR3 comprises 15 residues. V lost 1 base and J lost 3, with 14 bases in between. The germline V gene has CDR1 SGHRS and CDR2 YFSETQ. The DNA for the CDR3 is TGCGCCAGCAGCTTGAGAAGGCAGGGAGGCTACGAGCAGTACTTC. Protein product: CASSLRRQGGYEQYF.

This chain links TRBV29-1 with TRBJ1-2, with no clear D. Between the trimmed V and J ends, which lost 4 bases and 4 bases, there was a span of 13 bases. The length of the CDR3 is 13 residues. From germline, CDR1 is SQVTM and CDR2 ANQGSEA. CDR3 DNA sequence: TGCAGCGTTGCGGAGGGAAACGGCTATGGCTACACCTTC. Amino acid sequence: CSVAEGNGYGYTF.

This chain links TRBV19 with TRBJ1-4; a weak D match, TRBD1 (5 bases). CDR1 is LNHDA and CDR2 is SQIVND in the germline V gene (reference sequence). V was cut by 6 bases and J by 7 bases, with 12 bases left in between. The CDR3 is made up of 13 amino acids. The CDR3 sequence is CASRGGFSEKLFF. The CDR3 nucleotides read TGTGCCAGTAGGGGGGGGTTTAGTGAAAAACTGTTTTTT.

The chain couples TRBV6-1 to TRBJ2-5, with 7 bases fitting TRBD2. Trimming removed 3 bases from V and 2 bases from J; junction bases left unmatched: 3. The CDR3 spans 14 residues. Germline assignment: CDR1 MNHNS and CDR2 SASEGT. The CDR3: CASSEGGAQETQYF. In DNA, the CDR3 is TGTGCCAGCAGTGAGGGAGGGGCACAAGAGACCCAGTACTTC.

The chain carries TRBV15 and TRBJ2-3; D unclear. The V gene's germline CDR1 is LNHNV and CDR2 YYDKDF (reference sequence). The V end was cut by 3 bases, the J end by 5 bases, with 3 bases between. This CDR3 is built from 11 residues. The CDR3 DNA reads as TGTGCCACCAGCAGCCAAGATACGCAGTATTTT. Translated: CATSSQDTQYF.

The chain has TRBV7-2 and TRBJ1-2; 8 bases fit TRBD1. The V segment lost 4 bases and the J segment 1 base; nucleotides outside the gene matches: 8. The germline V gene has CDR1 SGHTA and CDR2 FQGNSA. The CDR3 runs to 16 residues. The CDR3 DNA reads as TGTGCCAGCAGCTCGGGGCAAACAGGGGGTAACTATGGCTACACCTTC. It yields the protein CASSSGQTGGNYGYTF.

V and J are TRBV4-3 and TRBJ2-5; possible D gene TRBD1, 6 bases. The CDR3 extends over 16 amino acids. V gave up 0 bases and J gave up 4 bases, with 15 bases separating them. Germline V gene sequence: CDR1 LGHNA, CDR2 YSLEER. The CDR3 DNA is TGCGCCAGCAGCCAAGATTACAGGGCCTTGAGAGAGACCCAGTACTTC. Its translation is CASSQDYRALRETQYF.